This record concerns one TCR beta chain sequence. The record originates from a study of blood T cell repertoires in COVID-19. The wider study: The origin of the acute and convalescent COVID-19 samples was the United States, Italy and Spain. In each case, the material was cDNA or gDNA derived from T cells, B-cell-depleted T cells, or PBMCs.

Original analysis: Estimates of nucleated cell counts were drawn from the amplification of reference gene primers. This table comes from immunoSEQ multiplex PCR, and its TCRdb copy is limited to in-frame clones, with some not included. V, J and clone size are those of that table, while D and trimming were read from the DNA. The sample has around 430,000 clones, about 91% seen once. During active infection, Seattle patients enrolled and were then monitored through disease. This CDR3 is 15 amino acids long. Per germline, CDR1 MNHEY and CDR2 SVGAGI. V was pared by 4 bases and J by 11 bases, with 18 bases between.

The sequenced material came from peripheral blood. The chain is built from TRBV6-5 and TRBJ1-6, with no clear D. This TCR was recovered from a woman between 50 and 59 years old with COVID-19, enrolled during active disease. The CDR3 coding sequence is TGTGCCAGCAGTTCCTCCGACACCGCCGTCCCACCCCTCCACTTT. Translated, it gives CASSSSDTAVPPLHF.